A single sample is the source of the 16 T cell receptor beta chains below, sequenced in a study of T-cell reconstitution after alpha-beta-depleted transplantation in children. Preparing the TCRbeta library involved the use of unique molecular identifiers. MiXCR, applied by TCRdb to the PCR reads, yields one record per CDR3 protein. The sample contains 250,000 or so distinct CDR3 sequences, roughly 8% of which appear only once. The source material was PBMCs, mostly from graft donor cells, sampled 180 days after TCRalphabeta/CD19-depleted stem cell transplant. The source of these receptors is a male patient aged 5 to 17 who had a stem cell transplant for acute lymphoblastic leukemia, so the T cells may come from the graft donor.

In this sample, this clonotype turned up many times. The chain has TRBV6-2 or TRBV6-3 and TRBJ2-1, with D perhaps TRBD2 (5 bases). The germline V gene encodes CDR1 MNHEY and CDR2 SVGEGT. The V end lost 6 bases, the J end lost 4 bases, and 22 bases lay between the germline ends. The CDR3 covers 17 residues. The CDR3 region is CASSPFGLTSRYNEQFF. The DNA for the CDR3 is TGTGCCAGCAGCCCCTTCGGACTCACATCCCGTTACAATGAGCAGTTCTTC.

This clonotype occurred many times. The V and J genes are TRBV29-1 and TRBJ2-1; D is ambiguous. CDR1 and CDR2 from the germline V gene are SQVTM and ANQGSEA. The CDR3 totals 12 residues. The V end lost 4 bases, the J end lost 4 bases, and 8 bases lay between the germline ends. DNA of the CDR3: TGCAGCGTTGGCAGCGCGTACAATGAGCAGTTCTTC. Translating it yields CSVGSAYNEQFF.

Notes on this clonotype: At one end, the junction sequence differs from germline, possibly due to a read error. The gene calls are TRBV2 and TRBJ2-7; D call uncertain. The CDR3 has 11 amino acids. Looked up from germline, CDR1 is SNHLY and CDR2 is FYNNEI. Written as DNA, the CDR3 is TGTGGCAGCAGTGCAAGCTACGAGCAGTACTTC. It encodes CGSSASYEQYF.

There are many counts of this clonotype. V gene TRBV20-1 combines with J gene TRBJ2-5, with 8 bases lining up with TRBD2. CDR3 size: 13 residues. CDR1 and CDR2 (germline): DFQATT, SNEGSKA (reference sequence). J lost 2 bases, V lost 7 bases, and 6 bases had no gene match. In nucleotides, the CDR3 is TGCAGTGTGAGAGCGGGGGTTCAAGAGACCCAGTACTTC. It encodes CSVRAGVQETQYF.

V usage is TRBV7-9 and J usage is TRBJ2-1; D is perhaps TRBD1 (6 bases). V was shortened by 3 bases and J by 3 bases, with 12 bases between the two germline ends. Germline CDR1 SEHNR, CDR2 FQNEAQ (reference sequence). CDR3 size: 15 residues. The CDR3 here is CASSLKGELYNEQFF. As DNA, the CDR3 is TGTGCCAGCAGCTTGAAGGGGGAGCTCTACAATGAGCAGTTCTTC.

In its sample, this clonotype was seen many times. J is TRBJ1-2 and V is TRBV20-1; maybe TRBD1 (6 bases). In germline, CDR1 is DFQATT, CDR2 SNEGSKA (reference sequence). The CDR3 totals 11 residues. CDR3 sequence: CRSGGDYGYTF. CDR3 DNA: TGCAGGTCGGGGGGCGACTATGGCTACACCTTC.

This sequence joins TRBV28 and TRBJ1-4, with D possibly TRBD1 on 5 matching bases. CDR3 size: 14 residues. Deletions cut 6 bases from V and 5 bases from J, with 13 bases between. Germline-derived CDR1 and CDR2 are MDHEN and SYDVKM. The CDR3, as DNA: TGTGCCAGCAGGGGCAGGGAAGGCAATGAAAAACTGTTTTTT. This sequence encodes CASRGREGNEKLFF. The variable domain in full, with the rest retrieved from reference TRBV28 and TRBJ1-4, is DVKVTQSSRYLVKRTGEKVFLECVQDMDHENMFWYRQDPGLGLRLIYFSYDVKMKEKGDIPEGYSVSREKKERFSLILESASTNQTSMYLCASRGREGNEKLFFGSGTQLSVL.

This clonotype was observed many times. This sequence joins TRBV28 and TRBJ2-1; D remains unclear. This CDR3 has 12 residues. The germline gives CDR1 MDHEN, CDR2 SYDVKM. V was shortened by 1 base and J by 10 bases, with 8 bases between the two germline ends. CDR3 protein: CASSLSRFEQFF. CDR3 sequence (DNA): TGTGCCAGCAGTTTATCCCGTTTCGAGCAGTTCTTC.

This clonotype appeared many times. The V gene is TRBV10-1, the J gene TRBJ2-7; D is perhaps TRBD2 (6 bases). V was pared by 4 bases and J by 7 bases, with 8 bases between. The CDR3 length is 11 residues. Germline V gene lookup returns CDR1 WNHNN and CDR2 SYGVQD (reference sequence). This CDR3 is CASSAGREQYF. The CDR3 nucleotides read TGCGCCAGCAGTGCCGGGAGAGAGCAGTACTTC.

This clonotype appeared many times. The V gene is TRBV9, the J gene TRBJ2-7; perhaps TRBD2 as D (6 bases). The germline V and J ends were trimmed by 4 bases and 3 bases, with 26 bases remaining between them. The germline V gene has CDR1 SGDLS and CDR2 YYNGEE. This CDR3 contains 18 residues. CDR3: CASSSPQAGSRGIYEQYF. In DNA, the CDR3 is TGTGCCAGCAGCTCTCCACAGGCCGGTAGCCGGGGGATCTACGAGCAGTACTTC.

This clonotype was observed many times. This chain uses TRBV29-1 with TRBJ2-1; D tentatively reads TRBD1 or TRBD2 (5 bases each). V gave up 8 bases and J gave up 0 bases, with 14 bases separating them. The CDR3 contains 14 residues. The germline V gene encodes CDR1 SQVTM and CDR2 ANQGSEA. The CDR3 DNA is TGCAGCACCTCGGGACCAAGCTCCTACAATGAGCAGTTCTTC. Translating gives CSTSGPSSYNEQFF.

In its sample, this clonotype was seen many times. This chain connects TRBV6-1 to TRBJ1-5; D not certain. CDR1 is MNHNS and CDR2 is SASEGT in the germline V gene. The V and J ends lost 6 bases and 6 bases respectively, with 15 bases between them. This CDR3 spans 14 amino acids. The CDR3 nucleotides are TGTGCCAGCAGGACTGGGTTGTGGGGTCAGCCCCAGCATTTT. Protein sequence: CASRTGLWGQPQHF.

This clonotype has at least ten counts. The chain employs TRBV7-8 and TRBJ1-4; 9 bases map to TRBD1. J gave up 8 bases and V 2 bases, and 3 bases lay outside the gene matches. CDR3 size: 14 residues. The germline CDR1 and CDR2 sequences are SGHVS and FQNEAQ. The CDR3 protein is CASSLTGTGEKLFF. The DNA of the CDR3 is TGTGCCAGCAGCTTAACCGGGACAGGGGAAAAACTGTTTTTT.

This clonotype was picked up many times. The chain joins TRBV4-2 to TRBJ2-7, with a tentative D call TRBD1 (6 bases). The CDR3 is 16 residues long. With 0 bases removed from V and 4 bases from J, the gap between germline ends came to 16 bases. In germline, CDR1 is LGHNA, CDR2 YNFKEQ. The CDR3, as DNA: TGTGCCAGCAGCCAAGAACAGGCAGGGGTTGGTTACGAGCAGTACTTC. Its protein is CASSQEQAGVGYEQYF.

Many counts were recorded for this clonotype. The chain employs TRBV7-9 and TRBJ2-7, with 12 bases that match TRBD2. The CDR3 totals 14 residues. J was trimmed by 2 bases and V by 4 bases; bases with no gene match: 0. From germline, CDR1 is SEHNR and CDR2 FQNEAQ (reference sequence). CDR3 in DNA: TGTGCCAGCAGCTCTAGCGGGGGGGCCTACGAGCAGTACTTC. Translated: CASSSSGGAYEQYF.

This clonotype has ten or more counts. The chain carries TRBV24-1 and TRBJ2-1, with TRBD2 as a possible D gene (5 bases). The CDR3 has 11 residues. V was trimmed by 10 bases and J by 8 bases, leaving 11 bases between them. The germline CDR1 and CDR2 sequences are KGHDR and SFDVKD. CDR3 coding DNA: TGTGCCACTGGGAGAATCGATGAGCAGTTCTTC. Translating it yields CATGRIDEQFF.